This TCR beta chain was retrieved from a study of cytomegalovirus exposure and HLA in healthy donors. Regarding the study as a whole: Later analysis identified 16,000 or so TCR beta sequences associated with HLA alleles, using a false discovery rate threshold of 0.05.

Nominally healthy donors provided the samples, though records likely missed some immune exposures. PCR involved 60 Vbeta and 13 Jbeta primers. Generated by immunoSEQ multiplex PCR, the TCRdb table keeps only in-frame clones and is missing some. The table records around 100,000 clones, 65% to 80% of them present only once. With respect to this clone: Its antigen is not identified.

The germline V gene encodes CDR1 SGHTA and CDR2 FQGNSA. V was pared by 4 bases and J by 6 bases, with 19 bases between. The CDR3 is 17 residues long. The sample was PBMCs. The TCR comes from a woman aged 40 to 50 in good health and CMV-seronegative. This sequence joins TRBV7-2 and TRBJ1-6; D not resolved. Here the CDR3 reads CASSSFLSRGFNSPLHF. The CDR3 nucleotides read TGTGCCAGCAGCTCGTTCTTGAGTCGAGGGTTTAATTCACCCCTCCACTTT.